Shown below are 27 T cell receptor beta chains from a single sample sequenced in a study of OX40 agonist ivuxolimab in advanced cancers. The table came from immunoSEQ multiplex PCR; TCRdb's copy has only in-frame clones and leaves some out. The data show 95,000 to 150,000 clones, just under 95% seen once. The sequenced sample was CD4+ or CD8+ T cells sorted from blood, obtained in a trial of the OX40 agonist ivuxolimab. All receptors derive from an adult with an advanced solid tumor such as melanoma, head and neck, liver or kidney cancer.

This chain's CDR3 is CASSLAGTADGYTF. The DNA for the CDR3 is TGTGCCAGCAGCTTAGCAGGGACAGCAGATGGCTACACCTTC. The chain employs TRBV7-9 and TRBJ1-2; TRBD1 matches at 7 bases. Germline V CDR1 and CDR2: SEHNR, FQNEAQ (reference sequence). With 0 bases clipped from V and 6 bases from J, the junction kept 4 bases outside the gene matches. CDR3 length: 14 residues. The full variable domain, its missing parts supplied by reference TRBV7-9 and TRBJ1-2, is DTGVSQNPRHKITKRGQNVTFRCDPISEHNRLYWYRQTLGQGPEFLTYFQNEAQLEKSRLLSDRFSAERPKGSFSTLEIQRTEQGDSAMYLCASSLAGTADGYTFGSGTRLTVV.

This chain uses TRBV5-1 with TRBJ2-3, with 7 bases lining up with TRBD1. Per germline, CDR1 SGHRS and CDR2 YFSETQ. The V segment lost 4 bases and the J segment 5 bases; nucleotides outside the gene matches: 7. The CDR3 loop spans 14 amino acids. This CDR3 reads CASSLRQGVDTQYF. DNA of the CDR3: TGCGCCAGCAGCCTACGACAGGGAGTAGATACGCAGTATTTT.

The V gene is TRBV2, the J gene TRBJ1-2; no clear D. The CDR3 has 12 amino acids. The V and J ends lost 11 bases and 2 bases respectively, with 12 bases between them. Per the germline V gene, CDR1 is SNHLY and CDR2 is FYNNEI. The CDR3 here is CASDPQNYGYTF. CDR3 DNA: TGTGCCTCGGATCCGCAGAACTATGGCTACACCTTC. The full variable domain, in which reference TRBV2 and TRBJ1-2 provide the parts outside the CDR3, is EPEVTQTPSHQVTQMGQEVILRCVPISNHLYFYWYRQILGQKVEFLVSFYNNEISEKSEIFDDQFSVERPDGSNFTLKIRSTKLEDSAMYFCASDPQNYGYTFGSGTRLTVV.

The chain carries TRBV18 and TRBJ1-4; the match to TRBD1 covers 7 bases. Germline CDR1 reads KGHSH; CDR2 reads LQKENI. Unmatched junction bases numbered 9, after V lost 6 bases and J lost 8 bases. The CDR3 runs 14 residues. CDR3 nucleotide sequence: TGTGCCAGCTCCCCCGGACAGGAAATGGAAAAACTGTTTTTT. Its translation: CASSPGQEMEKLFF.

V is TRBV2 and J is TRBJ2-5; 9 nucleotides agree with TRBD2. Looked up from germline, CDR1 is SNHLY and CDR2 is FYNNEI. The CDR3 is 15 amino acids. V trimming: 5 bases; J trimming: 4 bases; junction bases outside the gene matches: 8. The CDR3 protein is CASSLSSGNGETQYF. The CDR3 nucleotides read TGTGCCAGCAGTTTGTCTAGCGGGAATGGAGAGACCCAGTACTTC.

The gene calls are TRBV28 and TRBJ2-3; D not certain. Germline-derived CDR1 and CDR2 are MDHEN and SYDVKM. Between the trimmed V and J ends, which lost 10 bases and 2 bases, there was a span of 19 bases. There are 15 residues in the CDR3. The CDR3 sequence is CAIGERTKNTDTQYF. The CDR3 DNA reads TGTGCCATCGGAGAGAGGACCAAAAACACAGATACGCAGTATTTT.

Here the CDR3 reads CASSLALTGGNEQFF. DNA of the CDR3: TGTGCCAGCAGCTTAGCCCTGACAGGGGGGAATGAGCAGTTCTTC. This sequence joins TRBV11-2 and TRBJ2-1; TRBD1 agrees at 9 bases. CDR3 size: 15 residues. The V segment lost 1 base and the J segment 7 bases; nucleotides outside the gene matches: 5. The germline CDR1 and CDR2 sequences are SGHAT and FQNNGV.

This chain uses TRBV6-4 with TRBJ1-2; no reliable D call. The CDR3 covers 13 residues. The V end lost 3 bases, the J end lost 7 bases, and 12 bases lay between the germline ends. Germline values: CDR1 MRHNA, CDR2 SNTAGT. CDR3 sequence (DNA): TGTGCCAGCAGTGAAATAAGCGGGTCTGGCTACACCTTC. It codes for CASSEISGSGYTF.

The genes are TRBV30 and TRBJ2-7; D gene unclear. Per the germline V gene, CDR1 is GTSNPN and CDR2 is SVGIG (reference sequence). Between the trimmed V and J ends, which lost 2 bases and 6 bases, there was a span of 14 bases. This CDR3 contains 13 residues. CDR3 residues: CAWSKGTAGEQYF. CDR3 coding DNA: TGTGCCTGGAGTAAGGGAACAGCTGGCGAGCAGTACTTC.

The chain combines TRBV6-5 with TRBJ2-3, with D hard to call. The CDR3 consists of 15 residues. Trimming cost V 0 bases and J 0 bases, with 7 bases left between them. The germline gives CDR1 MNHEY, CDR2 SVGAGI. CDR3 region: CASSYSRGSTDTQYF. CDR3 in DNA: TGTGCCAGCAGTTACTCACGCGGTAGCACAGATACGCAGTATTTT.

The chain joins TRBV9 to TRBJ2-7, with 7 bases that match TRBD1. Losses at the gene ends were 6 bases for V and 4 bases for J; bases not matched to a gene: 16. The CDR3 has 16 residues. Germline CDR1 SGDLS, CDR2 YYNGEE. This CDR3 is CASNPPAGGLEYEQYF. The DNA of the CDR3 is TGTGCCAGCAACCCACCGGCAGGGGGATTAGAGTACGAGCAGTACTTC.

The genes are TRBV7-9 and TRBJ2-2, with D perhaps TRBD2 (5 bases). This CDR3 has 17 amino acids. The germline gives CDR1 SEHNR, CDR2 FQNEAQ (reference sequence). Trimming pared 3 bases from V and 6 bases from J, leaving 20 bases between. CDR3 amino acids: CASSLYSSLVKAGELFF. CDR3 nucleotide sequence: TGTGCCAGCAGCTTGTACTCTAGCTTAGTTAAGGCCGGGGAGCTGTTTTTT.

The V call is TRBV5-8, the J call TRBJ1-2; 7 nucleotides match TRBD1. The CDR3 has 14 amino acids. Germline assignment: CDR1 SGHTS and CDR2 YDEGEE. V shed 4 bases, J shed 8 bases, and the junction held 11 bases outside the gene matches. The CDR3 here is CASSPHGAGGGYTF. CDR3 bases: TGTGCCAGCAGCCCCCACGGGGCAGGGGGAGGCTACACCTTC.

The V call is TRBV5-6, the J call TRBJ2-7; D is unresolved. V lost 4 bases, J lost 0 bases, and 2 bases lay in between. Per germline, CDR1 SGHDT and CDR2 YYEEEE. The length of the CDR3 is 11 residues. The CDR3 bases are TGTGCCAGCAGCCACTCCTACGAGCAGTACTTC. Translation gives CASSHSYEQYF.

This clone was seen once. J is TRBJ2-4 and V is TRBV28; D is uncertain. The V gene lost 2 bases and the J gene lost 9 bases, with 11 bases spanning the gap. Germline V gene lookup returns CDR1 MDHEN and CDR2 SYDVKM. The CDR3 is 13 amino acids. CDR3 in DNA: TGTGCCAGCAGTTTAAAGATACCCGGCATTCAGTACTTC. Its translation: CASSLKIPGIQYF.

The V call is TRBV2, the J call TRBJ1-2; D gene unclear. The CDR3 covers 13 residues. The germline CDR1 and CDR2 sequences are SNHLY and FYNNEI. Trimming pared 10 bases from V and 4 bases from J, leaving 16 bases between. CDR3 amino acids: CATLGRVGYGYTF. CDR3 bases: TGTGCCACCCTCGGGCGGGTAGGCTATGGCTACACCTTC.

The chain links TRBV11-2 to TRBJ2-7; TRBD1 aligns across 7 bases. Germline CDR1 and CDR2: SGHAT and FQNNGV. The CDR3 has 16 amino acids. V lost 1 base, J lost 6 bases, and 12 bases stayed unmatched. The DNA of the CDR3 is TGTGCCAGCAGCTTAGTGGGCACAGGGGCCCAGAGCGAGCAGTACTTC. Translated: CASSLVGTGAQSEQYF.

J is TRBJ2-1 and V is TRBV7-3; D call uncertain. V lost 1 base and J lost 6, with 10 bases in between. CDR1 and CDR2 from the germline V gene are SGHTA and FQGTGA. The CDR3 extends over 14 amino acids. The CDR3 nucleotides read TGTGCCAGCAGCTTAAATTCCCCGACCAATGAGCAGTTCTTC. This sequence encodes CASSLNSPTNEQFF.

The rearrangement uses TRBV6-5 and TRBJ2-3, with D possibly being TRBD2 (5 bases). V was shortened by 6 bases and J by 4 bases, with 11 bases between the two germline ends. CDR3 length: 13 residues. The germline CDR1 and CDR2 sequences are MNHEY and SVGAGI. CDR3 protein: CASSRGDADTQYF. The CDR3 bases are TGTGCCAGCAGCCGGGGAGATGCAGATACGCAGTATTTT.

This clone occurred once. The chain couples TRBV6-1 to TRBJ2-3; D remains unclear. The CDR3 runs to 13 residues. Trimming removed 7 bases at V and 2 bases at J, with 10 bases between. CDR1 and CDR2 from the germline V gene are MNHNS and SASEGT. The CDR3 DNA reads TGTGCCAGCAAAGTCAGTAACACAGATACGCAGTATTTT. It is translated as CASKVSNTDTQYF.

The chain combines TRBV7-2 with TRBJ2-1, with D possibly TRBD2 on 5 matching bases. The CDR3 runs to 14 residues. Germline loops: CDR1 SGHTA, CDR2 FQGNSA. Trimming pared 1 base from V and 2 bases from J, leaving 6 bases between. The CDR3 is CASSLGTPYNEQFF. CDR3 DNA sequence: TGTGCCAGCAGCTTAGGGACTCCCTACAATGAGCAGTTCTTC.

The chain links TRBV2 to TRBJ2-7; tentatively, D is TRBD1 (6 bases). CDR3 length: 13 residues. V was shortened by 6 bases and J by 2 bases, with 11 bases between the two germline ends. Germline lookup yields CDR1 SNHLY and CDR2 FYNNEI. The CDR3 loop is CASRSGQAYEQYF. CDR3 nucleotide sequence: TGTGCCAGCAGGTCGGGACAAGCCTACGAGCAGTACTTC. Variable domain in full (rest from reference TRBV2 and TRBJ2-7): EPEVTQTPSHQVTQMGQEVILRCVPISNHLYFYWYRQILGQKVEFLVSFYNNEISEKSEIFDDQFSVERPDGSNFTLKIRSTKLEDSAMYFCASRSGQAYEQYFGPGTRLTVT.

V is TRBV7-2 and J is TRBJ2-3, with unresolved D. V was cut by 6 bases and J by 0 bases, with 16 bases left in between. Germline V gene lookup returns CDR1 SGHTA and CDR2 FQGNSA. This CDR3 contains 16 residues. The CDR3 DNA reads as TGTGCCAGCAGTTCTCAGGCGGCGTCAAGCACAGATACGCAGTATTTT. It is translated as CASSSQAASSTDTQYF.

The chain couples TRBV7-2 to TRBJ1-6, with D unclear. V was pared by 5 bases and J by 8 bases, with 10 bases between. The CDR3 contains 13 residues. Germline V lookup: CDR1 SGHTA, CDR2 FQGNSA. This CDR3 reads CASSRGVDSPLHF. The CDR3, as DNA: TGTGCCAGCAGCCGCGGGGTGGATTCACCCCTCCACTTT.

This chain's CDR3 is CASSQDSGSYEQYF. The CDR3 nucleotides read TGTGCCAGTAGTCAAGATAGCGGGAGCTACGAGCAGTACTTC. The chain recombines TRBV19 with TRBJ2-7, with 9 bases that match TRBD2. Per germline, CDR1 LNHDA and CDR2 SQIVND (reference sequence). The length of the CDR3 is 14 residues. V lost 5 bases, J lost 3 bases, and 5 bases stayed unmatched.

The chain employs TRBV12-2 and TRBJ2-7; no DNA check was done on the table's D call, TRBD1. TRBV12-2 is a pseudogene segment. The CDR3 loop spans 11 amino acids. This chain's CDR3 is CASRSGYEQYF. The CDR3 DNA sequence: TGTGCAAGTCGCTCAGGGTACGAGCAGTACTTC.

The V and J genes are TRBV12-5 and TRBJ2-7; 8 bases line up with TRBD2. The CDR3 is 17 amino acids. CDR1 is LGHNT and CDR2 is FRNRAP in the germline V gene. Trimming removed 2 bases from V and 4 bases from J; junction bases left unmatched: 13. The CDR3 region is CASGLHGGGTLSYEQYF. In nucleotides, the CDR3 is TGTGCTAGTGGTTTGCACGGGGGGGGAACACTTAGTTACGAGCAGTACTTC.